One and the same sample provided the 9 T cell receptor beta chains below, sequenced in a study of blood T cells in healthy people across ages. Through a sample-barcoded 5' primer and a J-beta primer mix, a second PCR was run for 7 to 11 cycles. One entry per CDR3 protein, called by TCRdb with MiXCR from the 5' RACE reads. The sample has 800,000 or so distinct CDR3 sequences; about half are singletons. Input material: blood. The receptors stem from an elderly man in good health.

There are many counts of this clonotype. V usage is TRBV10-3 and J usage is TRBJ2-1, with D unclear. Germline CDR1 and CDR2: ENHRY and SYGVKD. The ends were cut back, 0 bases at V and 4 bases at J, with 10 bases in the middle. CDR3 size: 15 residues. This chain's CDR3 is CAISESTAVYNEQFF. The CDR3 DNA reads TGTGCCATCAGTGAGTCGACGGCAGTATACAATGAGCAGTTCTTC.

This clonotype turned up a few times. The V call is TRBV5-1, the J call TRBJ2-5, with D hard to call. The germline V gene encodes CDR1 SGHRS and CDR2 YFSETQ. The CDR3 runs 15 residues. Between the trimmed V and J ends, which lost 0 bases and 4 bases, there was a span of 13 bases. CDR3 sequence reads: CASSLESGQVETQYF. DNA for the CDR3: TGCGCCAGCAGCTTGGAGTCTGGGCAGGTAGAGACCCAGTACTTC.

This chain uses TRBV4-1 with TRBJ1-1; TRBD1 agrees at 9 bases. The junction had 14 bases not matched to a gene; V was cut back by 5 bases and J by 4 bases. There are 17 residues in the CDR3. Germline lookup yields CDR1 MGHRA and CDR2 YSYEKL. As DNA, the CDR3 is TGCGCCAGCAGCGCCCGGGACAGGGAGGATATAGGCACTGAAGCTTTCTTT. This codes for CASSARDREDIGTEAFF.

This clonotype was seen a few times. The chain couples TRBV12-3 or TRBV12-4 to TRBJ2-5; TRBD2 matches 9 bases. The CDR3 totals 14 residues. V was pared by 6 bases and J by 3 bases, with 5 bases of the junction left unmatched. In DNA, the CDR3 is TGTGCCAGCAGCGTGACTAGCGGAAAAGAGACCCAGTACTTC. Translation: CASSVTSGKETQYF.

Comments on this clonotype: Just one base apart from a much larger clone, this may be a read error. The J gene is TRBJ2-7, the V gene TRBV4-2, with D perhaps TRBD1 or TRBD2 (5 bases each). The CDR3 covers 13 residues. CDR1 and CDR2 from the germline V gene are LGHNA and YNFKEQ. This chain's CDR3 is CASSQDRQGEHYF. CDR3 nucleotide sequence: TGTGCCAGCAGCCAAGACAGGCAGGGAGAGCATTACTTC.

This chain links TRBV7-2 with TRBJ2-5; D is tentatively TRBD1 or TRBD2 (6 bases each). The CDR3 length is 13 residues. Germline V gene sequence: CDR1 SGHTA, CDR2 FQGNSA. V lost 5 bases, J lost 5 bases, and 12 bases lay in between. CDR3 coding DNA: TGTGCCAGCAGCGGGGGGCGCAGGGAGACCCAGTACTTC. It encodes CASSGGRRETQYF.

This clonotype was detected a few times. The rearrangement uses TRBV15 and TRBJ2-5; tentatively, D is TRBD1 (6 bases). Germline V gene data show CDR1 as LNHNV and CDR2 as YYDKDF (reference sequence). With 5 bases removed from V and 3 bases from J, the gap between germline ends came to 13 bases. The CDR3 consists of 14 residues. CDR3: CATSETQGKETQYF. The CDR3 DNA reads as TGTGCCACCAGCGAGACACAGGGAAAAGAGACCCAGTACTTC.

Turning to this clonotype: The germline gene is not matched at one end of the junction; a read error may be the cause. The genes are TRBV27 and TRBJ1-6; D uncertain. CDR3 size: 17 residues. The germline V gene has CDR1 MNHEY and CDR2 SMNVEV (reference sequence). CDR3 sequence reads: CASSFQLVSSCNSPLHF. The DNA of the CDR3 is TGTGCCAGCAGTTTCCAACTCGTGAGCTCCTGTAATTCACCCCTCCACTTT.

About this clonotype: The DNA is omitted, as the CDR3 cannot be located on it reliably, and the CDR3 follows TCRdb's listing. The chain recombines TRBV5-1 with TRBJ1-4; TRBD1 is the table's D call, not checked against the DNA. The CDR3 has 16 amino acids, counting both end residues. Germline values: CDR1 SGHRS, CDR2 YFSETQ. The CDR3 is CASSLGSGQGDEKLFF.